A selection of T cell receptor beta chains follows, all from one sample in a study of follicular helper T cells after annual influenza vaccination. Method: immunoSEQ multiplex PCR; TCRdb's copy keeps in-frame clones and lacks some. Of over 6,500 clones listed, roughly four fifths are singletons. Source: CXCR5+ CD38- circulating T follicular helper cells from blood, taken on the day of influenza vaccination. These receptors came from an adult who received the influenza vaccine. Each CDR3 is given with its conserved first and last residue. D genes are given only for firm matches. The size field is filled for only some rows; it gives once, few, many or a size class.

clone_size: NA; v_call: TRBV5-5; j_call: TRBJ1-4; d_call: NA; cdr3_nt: TGTGCCAGCAGCCCGACAATAAATGAAAAACTGTTTTTT; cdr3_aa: CASSPTINEKLFF
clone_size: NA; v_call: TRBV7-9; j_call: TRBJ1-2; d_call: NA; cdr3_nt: TGTGCCAGCAGCCCCCCGGGAATCCGGGACTATGGCTACACCTTC; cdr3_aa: CASSPPGIRDYGYTF
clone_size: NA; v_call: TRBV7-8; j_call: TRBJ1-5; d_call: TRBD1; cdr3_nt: TGTGCCACATCGGACAGGGTGGACCAGCCCCAGCATTTT; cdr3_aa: CATSDRVDQPQHF
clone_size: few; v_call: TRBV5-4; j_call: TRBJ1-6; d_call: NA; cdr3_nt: TGTGCCAGCAGCCCGGGGGGGGTCTATAATTCACCCCTCCACTTT; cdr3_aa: CASSPGGVYNSPLHF
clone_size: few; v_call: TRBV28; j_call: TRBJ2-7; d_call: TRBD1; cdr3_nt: TGTGCCAGTCTCACTCCAGGGGGCGGGTACGAGCAGTACTTC; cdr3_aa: CASLTPGGGYEQYF
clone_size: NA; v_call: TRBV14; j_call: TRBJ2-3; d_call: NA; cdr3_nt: TGTGCCAGCAGTCGCAGGGGTGGCACAGATACGCAGTATTTT; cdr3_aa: CASSRRGGTDTQYF
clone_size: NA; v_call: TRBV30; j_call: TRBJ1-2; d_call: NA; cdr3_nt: TGTGCCTGGGTCGGGGGGGCCCACAACTATGGCTACACCTTC; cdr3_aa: CAWVGGAHNYGYTF
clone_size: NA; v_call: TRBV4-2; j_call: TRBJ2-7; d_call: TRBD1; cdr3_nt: TGTGCCAGCAGCCAAGACAGGGGGCCTTGGGAGCAGTACTTC; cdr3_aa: CASSQDRGPWEQYF
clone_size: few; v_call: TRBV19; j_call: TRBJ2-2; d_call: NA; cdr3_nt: TGTGCCAGTAGTAAGGGGAACACCGGGGAGCTGTTTTTT; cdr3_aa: CASSKGNTGELFF
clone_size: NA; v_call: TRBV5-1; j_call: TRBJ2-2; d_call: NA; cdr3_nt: TGCGCCAGCAGCTTGGCCGGATCGCCGAACACCGGGGAGCTGTTTTTT; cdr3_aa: CASSLAGSPNTGELFF
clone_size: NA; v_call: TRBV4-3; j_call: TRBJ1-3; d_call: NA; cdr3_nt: TGCGCCAGCAGCCAAGATTCTTGGGGAGCTGGAAACACCATATATTTT; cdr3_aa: CASSQDSWGAGNTIYF
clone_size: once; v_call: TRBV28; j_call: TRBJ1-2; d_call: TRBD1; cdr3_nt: TGTGCCAGCAGTCTCCCGCCCGGGACAGGGGGCGGCGGCTACACCTTC; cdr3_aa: CASSLPPGTGGGGYTF
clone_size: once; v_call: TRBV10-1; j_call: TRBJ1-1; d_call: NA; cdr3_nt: TGCGCCAGCAGGGCTTCGAGGGTGGGAACTGAAGCTTTCTTT; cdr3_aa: CASRASRVGTEAFF
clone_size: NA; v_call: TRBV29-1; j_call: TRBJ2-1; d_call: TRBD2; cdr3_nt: TGCAGCGTTACTGGACTAGCGAGCAGCTCCTACAATGAGCAGTTCTTC; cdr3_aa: CSVTGLASSSYNEQFF
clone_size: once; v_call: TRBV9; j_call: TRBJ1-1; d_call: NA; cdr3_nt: TGTGCCAGCAGCCCTTATCCGGGGGACACTGAAGCTTTCTTT; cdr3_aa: CASSPYPGDTEAFF
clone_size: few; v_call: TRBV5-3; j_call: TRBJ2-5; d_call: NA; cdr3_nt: TGTGCCAGAAGCCTCGGAAGATTCCAAGAGACCCAGTACTTC; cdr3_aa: CARSLGRFQETQYF